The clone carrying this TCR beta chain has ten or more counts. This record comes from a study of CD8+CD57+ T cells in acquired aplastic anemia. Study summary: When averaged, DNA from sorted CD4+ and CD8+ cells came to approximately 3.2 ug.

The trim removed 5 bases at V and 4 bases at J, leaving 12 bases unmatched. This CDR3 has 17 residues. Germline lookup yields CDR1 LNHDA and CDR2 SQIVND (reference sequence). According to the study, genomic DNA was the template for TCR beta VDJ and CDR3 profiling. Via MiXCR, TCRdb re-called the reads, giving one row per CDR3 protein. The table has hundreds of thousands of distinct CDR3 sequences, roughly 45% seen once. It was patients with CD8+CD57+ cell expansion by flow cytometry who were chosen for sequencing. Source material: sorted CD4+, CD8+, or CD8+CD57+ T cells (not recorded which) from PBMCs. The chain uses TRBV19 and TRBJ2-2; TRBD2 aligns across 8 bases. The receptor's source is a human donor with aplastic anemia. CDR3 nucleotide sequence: TGTGCCAGTAGTGCCCGAGAGAGCGGGGGAGTCACCGGGGAGCTGTTTTTT. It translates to CASSARESGGVTGELFF. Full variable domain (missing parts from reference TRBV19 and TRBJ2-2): DGGITQSPKYLFRKEGQNVTLSCEQNLNHDAMYWYRQDPGQGLRLIYYSQIVNDFQKGDIAEGYSVSREKKESFPLTVTSAQKNPTAFYLCASSARESGGVTGELFFGEGSRLTVL.